The text below deals with one T cell receptor beta chain. This record comes from a study of HIV-infected patients and healthy controls. Alpha and beta constant-region primers primed reverse transcription of around 500 ng RNA. Using multiplexing indices, alpha and beta chain libraries were generated apart by chain-specific third strand synthesis. TCRdb itself ran the 5' RACE reads through MiXCR, one entry per CDR3 protein. The sample includes around 8,200 distinct CDR3 sequences, over 8% seen only once; the top ten take about 20%. No cell fractionation was done, so the repertoire covers all unsorted peripheral blood T cells. Per germline, CDR1 SGHTA and CDR2 FQGNSA. V was shortened by 5 bases and J by 11 bases, with 18 bases between the two germline ends. The CDR3 runs to 13 residues.

This sample comprised blood, obtained before antiretroviral therapy. The clonotype was recovered from an adult with HIV infection. This sequence joins TRBV7-2 and TRBJ1-1, with D maybe TRBD1 (6 bases). The chain's CDR3 is CASSTRGQGRAFF. The CDR3 nucleotides read TGTGCCAGCAGCACCCGGGGCCAGGGGCGGGCTTTCTTT.